A selection of T cell receptor beta chains follows, all from one sample in a study of technical replicates of blood from a few donors. The method was immunoSEQ multiplex PCR; TCRdb's version includes in-frame clones alone and lacks a portion of them. The sample carries about 79,000 clones, 80% to 95% recorded once. The specimen was T cells isolated from PBMCs. Receptors originate from a human donor in good health. Some clones in this sample may be carry-over from other donors' samples. Both conserved end residues are part of each CDR3.

>TRBV11-2
CASSLDPGGGSGYTF
>TRBV5-4
CASSFNYEQYF
>TRBV5-1
CASSPTPTGYTNEKLFF
>TRBV5-4
CASSPRETRSTGELFF
>TRBV27
CASSDDLGTVSGTEAFF
>TRBV5-8
CASSLGLRRGYGELFF
>TRBV6-6
CASREGQGVLTF
>TRBV30
CAWSSGASYEQYF
>TRBV9
CASSPGQGAMWAFF
>TRBV28
CASSYDREETQYF
>TRBV2
CASSLRGQYF
>TRBV4-1
CASSQNPGTSAPGEQYF
>TRBV5-6
CASSLAGQGDEKLFF
>TRBV4-2
CASSQEWGAGGTDTQYF
>TRBV10-1
CASSGGSGYEQYF
>TRBV4-3
CASSQGLAGETQYF
>TRBV10-1
CASSKLPSTDTQYF
>TRBV14
CASSQDSGTVGSYNEQFF
>TRBV27
CASSLYSSETQYF
>TRBV4-2
CASSPRNSGYEQYF
>TRBV5-6
CASSLETSYGYTF
>TRBV4-1
CASSQQTGGDGYTF
>TRBV19
CASSPTGGTTNEKLFF